A selection of T cell receptor beta chains follows, all from one sample in a study of breast tumors, draining lymph nodes, adjacent tissues. TCRdb reanalysed the multiplex PCR reads using MiXCR and keeps one entry per CDR3 protein. The data contain 200,000 to 250,000 distinct CDR3 sequences, less than 40% of them seen just once; the ten biggest clones take up 1.4%. The sequencing input was axillary lymph node tissue. Source of these receptors: a female donor with breast cancer. Some clones in this sample may be carry-over from other donors' samples. Each CDR3 is given with its conserved first and last residue. The D gene is left open where the match is weak. The size entry is marked missing in some rows and otherwise reads once, few, many or a size class.

v_call,clone_size,j_call,d_call,cdr3_aa,cdr3_nt
TRBV3-1,many,TRBJ2-7,.,CASSLYSLFPTPYEQYF,TGTGCCAGCAGCCTATATTCTTTATTCCCGACGCCCTACGAGCAGTACTTC
TRBV28,.,TRBJ2-7,.,CASKGFLSYEQYF,TGTGCCAGCAAGGGCTTCCTCTCCTACGAGCAGTACTTC
TRBV15,.,TRBJ2-3,TRBD2,CATSSSSGLGVDTQYF,TGTGCCACCAGCAGTTCTAGCGGGCTGGGCGTAGATACGCAGTATTTT
TRBV20-1,many,TRBJ2-7,TRBD2,CSARASGPSSEQYF,TGCAGTGCTAGGGCTAGCGGCCCCTCCTCCGAGCAGTACTTC
TRBV4-3,many,TRBJ1-6,TRBD1,CASSQTGVGNSPLHF,TGCGCCAGCAGCCAGACAGGGGTCGGTAATTCACCCCTCCACTTT
TRBV24-1,.,TRBJ1-4,.,CATSSAGAGEKLFF,TGTGCCACCAGTTCAGCGGGCGCGGGTGAAAAACTGTTTTTT
TRBV5-1,many,TRBJ2-1,TRBD2,CASSRGSGYEQFF,TGCGCCAGCAGCCGCGGGAGTGGCTATGAGCAGTTCTTC
TRBV28,few,TRBJ2-5,TRBD1,CASSLRQGKETQYF,TGTGCCAGCAGTTTGCGACAGGGGAAAGAGACCCAGTACTTC
TRBV6-5,few,TRBJ1-5,.,CASSYSKAPYQPQHF,TGTGCCAGCAGTTACTCGAAGGCACCTTATCAGCCCCAGCATTTT
TRBV2,many,TRBJ2-7,TRBD2,CASSELAGYEQYF,TGTGCCAGCAGTGAACTAGCGGGGTACGAGCAGTACTTC
TRBV29-1,many,TRBJ2-4,.,CSVGSGKNIQYF,TGCAGCGTTGGGAGCGGCAAAAACATTCAGTACTTC
TRBV6-1,many,TRBJ2-1,TRBD2,CASSEGLAAVQQFF,TGTGCCAGCAGTGAGGGGCTAGCGGCCGTTCAGCAGTTCTTC
TRBV11-3,many,TRBJ1-4,TRBD1,CASSLQGEYEKLFF,TGTGCCAGCAGCTTACAGGGGGAATATGAAAAACTGTTTTTT
TRBV19,.,TRBJ1-4,.,CASSTRPNEKPFF,TGTGCCAGTAGTACACGCCCTAATGAAAAACCGTTTTTT
TRBV12-3/TRBV12-4,many,TRBJ2-1,TRBD2,CASSPLAGWDEQFF,TGTGCCAGCAGCCCTCTAGCGGGTTGGGATGAGCAGTTCTTC
TRBV20-1,.,TRBJ1-4,.,CSAREGKGEKLFF,TGCAGTGCTAGAGAGGGAAAGGGTGAAAAACTGTTTTTT
TRBV2,many,TRBJ2-7,TRBD1,CATVSRDRGRRSYEQYF,TGTGCCACCGTCAGCCGGGACAGGGGGAGGAGGTCCTACGAGCAGTACTTC
TRBV16,many,TRBJ2-3,.,CASSQIDRTDTQYF,TGTGCCAGCAGCCAAATTGACAGAACAGATACGCAGTATTTT
TRBV7-2,many,TRBJ2-3,TRBD2,CASSPTSGGTDTQYF,TGTGCCAGCAGCCCAACTAGCGGGGGCACAGATACGCAGTATTTT
TRBV20-1,once,TRBJ1-5,.,CSARVRAPNQPQHF,TGCAGTGCTAGAGTAAGGGCGCCAAATCAGCCCCAGCATTTT
TRBV24-1,medium-sized,TRBJ2-5,TRBD2,CATSSAGGGETQYF,TGTGCCACCAGTTCAGCGGGAGGGGGGGAGACCCAGTACTTC
TRBV25-1,once,TRBJ2-1,TRBD2,CATGLAVNEQFF,TGTGCCACCGGACTAGCGGTAAATGAGCAGTTCTTC
TRBV12-3/TRBV12-4,many,TRBJ2-7,TRBD1,CASSLVQGDEQYF,TGTGCCAGCAGTTTAGTCCAGGGGGACGAGCAGTACTTC
TRBV7-6,.,TRBJ2-2,.,CASSLEVSTGGLFF,TGTGCCAGCAGCTTAGAAGTGAGCACCGGGGGGCTGTTCTTT
TRBV19,.,TRBJ2-5,TRBD1,CASSTGDREKLETQYF,TGTGCCAGTAGTACCGGGGACAGGGAAAAGTTAGAGACCCAGTACTTC
TRBV5-1,many,TRBJ2-3,.,CASSPGTDYSTDTQYF,TGCGCCAGCAGCCCAGGGACTGATTATAGCACAGATACGCAGTATTTT
TRBV11-2,.,TRBJ2-7,.,CASSFYICSARVGYPGGEQYF,.
TRBV9,many,TRBJ2-1,TRBD2,CASSVGSSGTYNEQFF,TGTGCCAGCAGCGTAGGTAGTAGCGGGACCTACAATGAGCAGTTCTTC